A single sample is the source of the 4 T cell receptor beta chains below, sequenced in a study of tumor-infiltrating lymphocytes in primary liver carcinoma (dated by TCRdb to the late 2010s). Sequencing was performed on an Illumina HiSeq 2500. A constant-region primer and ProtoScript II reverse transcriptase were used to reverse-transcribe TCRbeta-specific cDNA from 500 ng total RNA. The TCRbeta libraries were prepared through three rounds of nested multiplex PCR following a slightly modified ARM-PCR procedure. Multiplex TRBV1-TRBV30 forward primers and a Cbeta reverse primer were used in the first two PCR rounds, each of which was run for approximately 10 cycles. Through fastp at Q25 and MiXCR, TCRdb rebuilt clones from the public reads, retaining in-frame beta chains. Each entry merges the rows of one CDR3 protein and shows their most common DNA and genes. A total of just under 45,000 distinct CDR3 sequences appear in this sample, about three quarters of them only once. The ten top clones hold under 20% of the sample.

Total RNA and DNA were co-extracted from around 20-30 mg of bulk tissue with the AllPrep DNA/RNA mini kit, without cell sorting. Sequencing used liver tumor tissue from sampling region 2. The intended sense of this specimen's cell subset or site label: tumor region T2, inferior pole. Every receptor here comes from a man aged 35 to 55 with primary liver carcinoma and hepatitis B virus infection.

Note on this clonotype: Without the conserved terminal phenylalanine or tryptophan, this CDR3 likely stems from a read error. CDR3 DNA: TGTGCCAGCAGCCAAGGTTTGAAGGGTGGAGATACGCAGTATGTT. Translation gives CASSQGLKGGDTQYV. J is TRBJ2-3 and V is TRBV4-2; D is uncertain. Germline values: CDR1 LGHNA, CDR2 YNFKEQ. The CDR3 runs to 15 residues. Trimming cost V 1 base and J 5 bases, with 13 bases left between them.

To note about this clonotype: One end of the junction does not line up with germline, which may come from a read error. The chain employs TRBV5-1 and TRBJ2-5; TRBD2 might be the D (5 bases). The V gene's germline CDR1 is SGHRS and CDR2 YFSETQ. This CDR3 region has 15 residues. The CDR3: CASSLAMLAQEAQYF. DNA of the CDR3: TGCGCCAGCAGCTTGGCCATGCTAGCTCAAGAGGCCCAGTACTTC.

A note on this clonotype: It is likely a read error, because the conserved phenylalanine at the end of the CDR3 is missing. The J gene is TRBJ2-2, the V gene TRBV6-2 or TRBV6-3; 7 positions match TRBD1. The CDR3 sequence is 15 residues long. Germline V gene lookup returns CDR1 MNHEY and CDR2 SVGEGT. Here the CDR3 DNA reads TGTGCCAGCAGCCTACAGGGGTCCGGCCCCGGTGAGCTGTTTTCT. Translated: CASSLQGSGPGELFS.

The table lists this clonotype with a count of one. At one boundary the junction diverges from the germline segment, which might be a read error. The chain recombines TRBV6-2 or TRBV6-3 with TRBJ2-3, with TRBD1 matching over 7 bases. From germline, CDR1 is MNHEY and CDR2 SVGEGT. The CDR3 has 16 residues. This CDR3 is CVSNPRHTATGLTQYF. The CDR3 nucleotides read TGTGTCAGCAACCCTCGACACACGGCGACAGGGCTTACGCAGTATTTT.